The text below deals with one T cell receptor (beta chain). This sample was included in a study of blood T cell repertoires in COVID-19. V was clipped by 3 bases and J by 5 bases; unmatched bases: 7. CDR1 and CDR2 (germline): KGHSH, LQKENI. The length of the CDR3 is 17 residues. Assay: immunoSEQ multiplex PCR; the TCRdb copy retains only in-frame clones and omits some. Of roughly 190,000 clones listed, around 83% are singletons. The clonotype originates from a woman in her 40s in a cohort exposed to, infected with or recovered from COVID-19 (not recorded which). The sample taken for sequencing was PBMCs or T cells enriched from blood (not recorded which). The gene calls are TRBV18 and TRBJ2-2; 12 bases line up with TRBD1. The chain's CDR3 is CASSPKGQGAGTGELFF. CDR3 bases: TGTGCCAGCTCACCGAAGGGACAGGGGGCCGGAACCGGGGAGCTGTTTTTT.